This entry lists 19 T cell receptor beta chains sequenced from one sample in a study of shared clonotypes between healthy human individuals. Only CD45RO-negative cells positively selected for CCR7 counted as naive CD8 cells, so terminally differentiated effector memory CD45RA+ cells were excluded. Using immunoSEQ multiplex PCR, the repertoire was profiled, and TCRdb retains in-frame clones only, with some absent. The sample yields roughly 810,000 clones, approximately 97% seen once. Sequencing was performed on naive CD8+ T cells sorted from blood. The receptors originated from a man aged 25-45 years in good health.

This chain uses TRBV30 with TRBJ2-7; D tentatively fits TRBD1 or TRBD2 (5 bases each). Deletions cut 1 base from V and 7 bases from J, with 14 bases between. The CDR3 runs to 13 residues. CDR1 is GTSNPN, CDR2 SVGIG, per germline (reference sequence). CDR3: CAWSGDGFREQYF. The CDR3 DNA reads TGTGCCTGGAGTGGGGACGGGTTTCGTGAGCAGTACTTC.

V gene TRBV6-5 combines with J gene TRBJ1-1; a weak D match, TRBD1 (5 bases). V dropped 0 bases and J dropped 1 base, with 9 bases sitting between them. Germline V lookup: CDR1 MNHEY, CDR2 SVGAGI. The CDR3 contains 15 residues. CDR3: CASSYSSGTNTEAFF. As DNA, the CDR3 is TGTGCCAGCAGTTACTCTTCAGGGACGAACACTGAAGCTTTCTTT.

The table lists this clone with a count of one. The chain carries TRBV23-1 and TRBJ2-3; D might be TRBD1 (5 bases). TRBV23-1 is marked as an open reading frame, function uncertain. The CDR3 runs to 17 residues. Trimming pared 8 bases from V and 2 bases from J, leaving 23 bases between. CDR3 residues: CASANEQGWVHTDTQYF. The CDR3 region has the DNA TGCGCCAGCGCTAACGAGCAGGGTTGGGTGCACACAGATACGCAGTATTTT.

The CDR3 DNA follows: TGCAGCGTTGAAGACAGGGGGCGCTTCTATGGCTACACCTTC. It encodes CSVEDRGRFYGYTF. V usage is TRBV29-1 and J usage is TRBJ1-2, with 8 bases lining up with TRBD1. Germline V gene data show CDR1 as SQVTM and CDR2 as ANQGSEA. With V trimmed by 0 bases and J by 4 bases, 4 bases remained unmatched. The CDR3 covers 14 residues. Full variable domain (missing parts from reference TRBV29-1 and TRBJ1-2): SAVISQKPSRDICQRGTSLTIQCQVDSQVTMMFWYRQQPGQSLTLIATANQGSEATYESGFVIDKFPISRPNLTFSTLTVSNMSPEDSSIYLCSVEDRGRFYGYTFGSGTRLTVV.

This chain connects TRBV5-4 to TRBJ2-5, with 10 positions matching TRBD1. Germline trimming cut 4 bases from V and 2 bases from J; bases unmatched to any gene: 5. This CDR3 contains 15 residues. Germline CDR1 and CDR2: SGHNT and YYREEE (reference sequence). CDR3 in DNA: TGTGCCAGCAGCCTCCGGGACAGGGGACAAGAGACCCAGTACTTC. This encodes CASSLRDRGQETQYF.

The gene calls are TRBV19 and TRBJ2-7; possible D gene TRBD2, 5 bases. Germline V gene sequence: CDR1 LNHDA, CDR2 SQIVND (reference sequence). This CDR3 comprises 13 residues. Trimming took 6 bases from V and 4 from J, leaving 13 bases between them. DNA of the CDR3: TGTGCCAGTAGCTCCGGGGATCTTTACGAGCAGTACTTC. Amino acid sequence: CASSSGDLYEQYF.

The V and J genes are TRBV5-1 and TRBJ2-3, with TRBD1 matching 7 bases. The junction had 5 bases not matched to a gene; V was cut back by 4 bases and J by 0 bases. CDR3 length: 15 amino acids. Germline loops: CDR1 SGHRS, CDR2 YFSETQ. For the CDR3, the DNA is TGCGCCAGCAGCCTGAACAGGGGAAGCACAGATACGCAGTATTTT. Residues: CASSLNRGSTDTQYF.

The V and J genes are TRBV5-5 and TRBJ1-1; D not resolved. CDR1 and CDR2 (germline): SGHKS, YYEKEE (reference sequence). CDR3 length: 13 residues. Trimming pared 3 bases from V and 7 bases from J, leaving 13 bases between. Here the CDR3 DNA reads TGTGCCAGCAGCTCCGACCCCCGGGGTGAAGCTTTCTTT. Translating gives CASSSDPRGEAFF.

The chain uses TRBV9 and TRBJ2-5; 9 nucleotides match TRBD1. The germline gives CDR1 SGDLS, CDR2 YYNGEE. CDR3 length: 15 residues. Losses at the gene ends were 0 bases for V and 10 bases for J; bases not matched to a gene: 10. The CDR3 nucleotides are TGTGCCAGCAGCGTAGTCGGGACAGGGACCCAGGGCCAGTACTTC. Protein sequence: CASSVVGTGTQGQYF. Filled out from reference TRBV9 and TRBJ2-5, the complete variable domain reads DSGVTQTPKHLITATGQRVTLRCSPRSGDLSVYWYQQSLDQGLQFLIQYYNGEERAKGNILERFSAQQFPDLHSELNLSSLELGDSALYFCASSVVGTGTQGQYFGPGTRLLVL.

The sample holds one count of this clone. V gene TRBV7-9 combines with J gene TRBJ2-7; D may be TRBD1 (5 bases). Germline CDR1 SEHNR, CDR2 FQNEAQ (reference sequence). The germline V and J ends were trimmed by 1 base and 2 bases, with 12 bases remaining between them. The CDR3 length is 15 residues. CDR3 sequence reads: CASSLGQTVPYEQYF. The CDR3 DNA reads TGTGCCAGCAGCTTAGGTCAGACAGTCCCCTACGAGCAGTACTTC.

The V and J genes are TRBV20-1 and TRBJ2-3, with unresolved D. Deletions cut 0 bases from V and 10 bases from J, with 5 bases between. Germline V gene lookup returns CDR1 DFQATT and CDR2 SNEGSKA (reference sequence). CDR3 length: 10 amino acids. CDR3 DNA: TGCAGTGCTAGAGATAGTGCGCAGTATTTT. It codes for CSARDSAQYF.

V gene TRBV9 combines with J gene TRBJ1-2; D is unresolved. CDR1 is SGDLS, CDR2 YYNGEE, per germline. The CDR3 runs to 15 residues. Trimming cost V 3 bases and J 3 bases, with 15 bases left between them. The CDR3, as DNA: TGTGCCAGCAGCGGCCTAGGCACGGGCGACTATGGCTACACCTTC. Its protein is CASSGLGTGDYGYTF.

J is TRBJ2-1 and V is TRBV28; no definite D call. The CDR3 extends over 14 amino acids. The germline gives CDR1 MDHEN, CDR2 SYDVKM. V lost 3 bases and J 1 base, leaving 7 bases between the germline ends. In nucleotides, the CDR3 is TGTGCCAGCAGTTTGACCCGGTCCTACAATGAGCAGTTCTTC. Amino acids: CASSLTRSYNEQFF.

This clone was observed a handful of times. The V gene is TRBV7-9, the J gene TRBJ2-7; D remains ambiguous. V lost 5 bases and J lost 13, with 18 bases in between. The CDR3 extends over 12 amino acids. The germline gives CDR1 SEHNR, CDR2 FQNEAQ (reference sequence). CDR3 bases: TGTGCCAGCAGCGCCGACACTTTACGCGGATACTTC. It encodes CASSADTLRGYF.

The chain couples TRBV5-5 to TRBJ2-1; 8 nucleotides match TRBD1. The CDR3 extends over 13 amino acids. The V gene's germline CDR1 is SGHKS and CDR2 YYEKEE (reference sequence). The ends lost 7 bases at V and 3 bases at J; junction bases unmatched: 3. CDR3 sequence (DNA): TGTGCCAGCCTACAGGGGGACTACAATGAGCAGTTCTTC. Protein: CASLQGDYNEQFF.

J is TRBJ2-2 and V is TRBV19, with 9 bases aligning to TRBD2. J was trimmed by 5 bases and V by 7 bases; bases with no gene match: 11. This CDR3 contains 16 residues. Per the germline V gene, CDR1 is LNHDA and CDR2 is SQIVND (reference sequence). CDR3 sequence: CASNDIAGARTGELFF. DNA of the CDR3: TGTGCCAGTAACGACATAGCGGGAGCCAGGACCGGGGAGCTGTTTTTT.

The genes are TRBV9 and TRBJ2-1; D not resolved. The ends were cut back, 0 bases at V and 5 bases at J, with 12 bases in the middle. Per the germline V gene, CDR1 is SGDLS and CDR2 is YYNGEE. CDR3 length: 15 amino acids. DNA for the CDR3: TGTGCCAGCAGCGTAGTTGTCGGGCCGAACAATGAGCAGTTCTTC. It codes for CASSVVVGPNNEQFF.

This chain uses TRBV7-2 with TRBJ2-3; D is tentatively TRBD1 or TRBD2 (6 bases each). There are 16 residues in the CDR3. Germline values: CDR1 SGHTA, CDR2 FQGNSA. V was clipped by 5 bases and J by 2 bases, with 17 bases between them. DNA for the CDR3: TGTGCCAGCAGCCCGGGGGTAGGACAGATCACAGATACGCAGTATTTT. Its translation is CASSPGVGQITDTQYF.

Points on this clone: Other DNA sequences in the sample encode the same CDR3. The CDR3 reads CASSSPGHPYEQYF. CDR3 DNA sequence: TGTGCCAGCAGCTCTCCGGGACACCCATACGAGCAGTACTTC. The chain has TRBV7-9 and TRBJ2-7; TRBD1 is a possible D gene (6 bases). Trimming cost V 4 bases and J 4 bases, with 14 bases left between them. CDR1 and CDR2 (germline): SEHNR, FQNEAQ (reference sequence). The CDR3 length is 14 residues. Using reference TRBV7-9 and TRBJ2-7 for the parts outside the CDR3, the full variable domain is DTGVSQNPRHKITKRGQNVTFRCDPISEHNRLYWYRQTLGQGPEFLTYFQNEAQLEKSRLLSDRFSAERPKGSFSTLEIQRTEQGDSAMYLCASSSPGHPYEQYFGPGTRLTVT.